One sample yielded the 29 T cell receptor beta chains listed below, sequenced in a study of beta chain features in type 1 diabetes. General study points: Patients with Type 1 diabetes showed moderately but significantly shorter TCRB CDR3s in all four CD4+ subsets.

Antigens of these TCRs are unknown. What was sequenced were expressed TCRB transcripts, since all of the isolated RNA had been reverse transcribed. This table comes from immunoSEQ multiplex PCR, and its TCRdb copy is limited to in-frame clones, with some not included. The sample records under 850,000 clones, 13% being singletons. The material sequenced was naive CD4+ T cells from blood. These receptors were obtained from a man between 18 and 29 years old with type 1 diabetes.

In its sample, this clone was seen a few times. V and J are TRBV2 and TRBJ2-7; possible D gene TRBD2, 5 bases. The ends were cut back, 6 bases at V and 7 bases at J, with 19 bases in the middle. CDR3 length equals 14 residues. CDR1 and CDR2 (germline): SNHLY, FYNNEI. The CDR3 region is CASRLEAETREQYF. CDR3 in DNA: TGTGCCAGCAGATTAGAGGCGGAAACTAGGGAGCAGTACTTC.

The chain is built from TRBV28 and TRBJ2-5; TRBD2 agrees at 10 bases. The CDR3 runs to 15 residues. V was pared by 3 bases and J by 5 bases, with 6 bases of the junction left unmatched. The germline gives CDR1 MDHEN, CDR2 SYDVKM. CDR3 residues: CASSFPAGGLETQYF. DNA for the CDR3: TGTGCCAGCAGTTTCCCAGCGGGGGGGCTGGAGACCCAGTACTTC.

This clone was seen a handful of times. The rearrangement uses TRBV10-3 and TRBJ2-2; D unresolved. In germline, CDR1 is ENHRY, CDR2 SYGVKD. Trimming took off 0 bases at V and 0 bases at J, with 5 bases between the two ends. This CDR3 region has 15 residues. CDR3 nucleotide sequence: TGTGCCATCAGTGAGTCGGTGACGAACACCGGGGAGCTGTTTTTT. Protein: CAISESVTNTGELFF.

The CDR3 sequence: CASSTSGGTDTQYF. The CDR3 nucleotides read TGTGCCAGCAGTACTAGCGGGGGCACAGATACGCAGTATTTT. V usage is TRBV6-5 and J usage is TRBJ2-3; TRBD2 matches at 10 bases. The CDR3 contains 14 residues. Germline V gene lookup returns CDR1 MNHEY and CDR2 SVGAGI. The J segment lost 1 base and the V segment lost 5 bases, leaving 0 bases of the junction unmatched.

A few counts support this clone. This chain connects TRBV19 to TRBJ1-1; no firm D call. The CDR3 spans 14 residues. CDR1 is LNHDA, CDR2 SQIVND, per germline (reference sequence). The V and J ends lost 7 bases and 0 bases respectively, with 12 bases between them. The CDR3 DNA is TGTGCCAGTACCCAATGGCCCCTGAACACTGAAGCTTTCTTT. Translating it yields CASTQWPLNTEAFF.

This clone was observed a few times. This chain links TRBV7-2 with TRBJ2-6; the D gene is possibly TRBD1 (6 bases). CDR1 is SGHTA and CDR2 is FQGNSA in the germline V gene. Trimming stripped 0 bases from V and 3 bases from J, with 12 bases between. This CDR3 contains 17 residues. CDR3 loop: CASSLAHRVSGANVLTF. In nucleotides, the CDR3 is TGTGCCAGCAGCTTAGCGCACAGGGTCAGTGGGGCCAACGTCCTGACTTTC.

This clone has more than one count but fewer than ten. The rearrangement joins TRBV25-1 to TRBJ1-2, with TRBD1 as a possible D gene (6 bases). The germline V gene has CDR1 MGHDK and CDR2 SYGVNS. Trimming pared 1 base from V and 7 bases from J, leaving 19 bases between. The CDR3 loop spans 16 amino acids. CDR3: CASSESGGRSSAGYTF. As DNA, the CDR3 is TGTGCCAGCAGTGAATCCGGGGGGCGCTCTTCGGCTGGCTACACCTTC.

This clone has just a few counts. The rearrangement links TRBV27 to TRBJ2-5; D is ambiguous. The CDR3 covers 14 residues. Deletions cut 3 bases from V and 4 bases from J, with 12 bases between. Looked up from germline, CDR1 is MNHEY and CDR2 is SMNVEV (reference sequence). The CDR3 loop reads CASSLTRLAETQYF. CDR3 sequence (DNA): TGTGCCAGCAGTTTGACTCGACTCGCAGAGACCCAGTACTTC.

The gene calls are TRBV13 and TRBJ1-2; possible D gene TRBD1, 6 bases. The CDR3 totals 15 residues. Germline lookup yields CDR1 PRHDT and CDR2 FYEKMQ (reference sequence). With 1 base removed from V and 3 bases from J, the gap between germline ends came to 12 bases. CDR3 region: CASSLAQGWDYGYTF. The DNA for the CDR3 is TGTGCCAGCAGCTTAGCACAGGGATGGGACTATGGCTACACCTTC.

There are a few counts of this clone. The chain couples TRBV20-1 to TRBJ1-1; a possible D gene is TRBD1 (5 bases). The CDR3 covers 11 residues. CDR1 is DFQATT, CDR2 SNEGSKA, per germline (reference sequence). The CDR3 DNA reads as TGCAGCGGGGCCCGGAACACTGAAGCTTTCTTT. Its protein product is CSGARNTEAFF.

This clone was seen more than once but under ten times. The rearrangement links TRBV18 to TRBJ2-7, with TRBD2 as a possible D gene (6 bases). Germline values: CDR1 KGHSH, CDR2 LQKENI. Trimming removed 2 bases from V and 0 bases from J, with 11 bases in between. This CDR3 contains 15 residues. The CDR3 DNA reads as TGTGCCAGCTCACCAGGAGGGGTGAGCTCCTACGAGCAGTACTTC. Translating gives CASSPGGVSSYEQYF.

CDR3 sequence (DNA): TGTGCCTGGAGGTCCGGGACAGGGATCACAGATACGCAGTATTTT. Amino acid sequence: CAWRSGTGITDTQYF. The rearrangement links TRBV30 to TRBJ2-3; TRBD1 matches 9 bases. Germline lookup yields CDR1 GTSNPN and CDR2 SVGIG (reference sequence). This CDR3 spans 15 amino acids. V was pared by 3 bases and J by 2 bases, with 6 bases of the junction left unmatched.

As for this clone: The same CDR3 is also encoded by other DNA sequences in this sample. The rearrangement joins TRBV28 to TRBJ1-5; D may be TRBD1 (5 bases). The V end was cut by 6 bases, the J end by 4 bases, with 7 bases between. This CDR3 has 12 residues. Germline lookup yields CDR1 MDHEN and CDR2 SYDVKM. This CDR3 reads CASRGPNQPQHF. As DNA, the CDR3 is TGTGCCAGCAGGGGACCTAATCAGCCCCAGCATTTT.

This chain joins TRBV25-1 and TRBJ1-6; tentatively, D is TRBD1 (5 bases). Germline V CDR1 and CDR2: MGHDK, SYGVNS. Trimming cost V 3 bases and J 4 bases, with 7 bases left between them. The CDR3 covers 14 residues. The CDR3 region is CASSEGVYNSPLHF. DNA for the CDR3: TGTGCCAGCAGTGAGGGGGTTTATAATTCACCCCTCCACTTT.

The chain employs TRBV2 and TRBJ1-1; D unresolved. V was cut by 6 bases and J by 0 bases, with 11 bases left in between. The CDR3 spans 14 residues. CDR1 is SNHLY and CDR2 is FYNNEI in the germline V gene. CDR3 sequence reads: CASSNGPLNTEAFF. CDR3 in DNA: TGTGCCAGCAGCAACGGGCCGCTGAACACTGAAGCTTTCTTT.

This clone showed up just a few times. V usage is TRBV4-2 and J usage is TRBJ1-1; the D is unclear. Germline V CDR1 and CDR2: LGHNA, YNFKEQ. Between the trimmed V and J ends, which lost 0 bases and 4 bases, there was a span of 12 bases. The CDR3 contains 15 residues. The CDR3 nucleotides are TGTGCCAGCAGCCAAGATAAGGGCCTGAGCACTGAAGCTTTCTTT. It yields the protein CASSQDKGLSTEAFF.

The chain combines TRBV27 with TRBJ1-2, with D hard to call. The CDR3 spans 12 residues. V lost 6 bases and J lost 4, with 9 bases in between. The germline V gene has CDR1 MNHEY and CDR2 SMNVEV (reference sequence). CDR3 sequence reads: CASSLEGYGYTF. The CDR3 coding sequence is TGTGCCAGCAGCCTAGAAGGCTATGGCTACACCTTC.

This sequence joins TRBV4-1 and TRBJ2-3, with 14 nucleotides matching TRBD2. CDR3 length: 22 amino acids. Germline V gene sequence: CDR1 MGHRA, CDR2 YSYEKL. The J segment lost 0 bases and the V segment lost 0 bases, leaving 14 bases of the junction unmatched. CDR3 DNA sequence: TGCGCCAGCAGCCAAGAGGAAAATTTGGGACTAGCGGGGGTATTGAGCACAGATACGCAGTATTTT. It is translated as CASSQEENLGLAGVLSTDTQYF.

This clone has more than one count but fewer than ten. The DNA for the CDR3 is TGTGCCAGTAGTATAGTCTGGGCGGCGAGCTCCTACGAGCAGTACTTC. Protein: CASSIVWAASSYEQYF. J is TRBJ2-7 and V is TRBV19; no reliable D call. Germline lookup yields CDR1 LNHDA and CDR2 SQIVND (reference sequence). The CDR3 runs 16 residues. Trimming pared 1 base from V and 0 bases from J, leaving 13 bases between. Looking up the rest from reference TRBV19 and TRBJ2-7 gives the full variable domain: DGGITQSPKYLFRKEGQNVTLSCEQNLNHDAMYWYRQDPGQGLRLIYYSQIVNDFQKGDIAEGYSVSREKKESFPLTVTSAQKNPTAFYLCASSIVWAASSYEQYFGPGTRLTVT.

The chain employs TRBV6-5 and TRBJ2-5, with D maybe TRBD2 (6 bases). V gave up 5 bases and J gave up 2 bases, with 12 bases separating them. CDR3 length equals 14 residues. Germline V gene sequence: CDR1 MNHEY, CDR2 SVGAGI. The CDR3 DNA reads as TGTGCCAGCAGTAGGGGACTGTCACAAGAGACCCAGTACTTC. As protein: CASSRGLSQETQYF.

The genes are TRBV25-1 and TRBJ1-2; no clear D. The CDR3 sequence is 14 residues long. Trimming cost V 3 bases and J 2 bases, with 10 bases left between them. Germline V CDR1 and CDR2: MGHDK, SYGVNS. The CDR3 DNA follows: TGTGCCAGCAGTGATCTGGTCAGCAACTATGGCTACACCTTC. Translating gives CASSDLVSNYGYTF.

Only a few counts were recorded for this clone. V usage is TRBV14 and J usage is TRBJ2-5; D may be TRBD1 (6 bases). Trimming left V 1 base short and J 4 bases short, with 13 bases between. There are 15 residues in the CDR3. The germline V gene has CDR1 SGHDN and CDR2 FVKESK. CDR3 sequence (DNA): TGTGCCAGCAGCCAAGGGATCAGGGGTGGAGAGACCCAGTACTTC. It yields the protein CASSQGIRGGETQYF.

This clone was detected a few times. The gene calls are TRBV7-9 and TRBJ1-1; perhaps TRBD1 as D (5 bases). Trimming took 4 bases from V and 0 from J, leaving 9 bases between them. The germline CDR1 and CDR2 sequences are SEHNR and FQNEAQ (reference sequence). The CDR3 length is 14 residues. The CDR3 here is CASSYGGVNTEAFF. CDR3 nucleotide sequence: TGTGCCAGCAGCTATGGAGGGGTGAACACTGAAGCTTTCTTT.

This sequence joins TRBV19 and TRBJ2-1, with D possibly being TRBD1 (6 bases). Germline V gene data show CDR1 as LNHDA and CDR2 as SQIVND (reference sequence). V lost 4 bases and J lost 0, with 7 bases in between. This CDR3 has 14 residues. CDR3 DNA sequence: TGTGCCAGTAGTACAGGGGCCTCCTACAATGAGCAGTTCTTC. Its protein is CASSTGASYNEQFF. The variable domain in full, completed from reference TRBV19 and TRBJ2-1, reads DGGITQSPKYLFRKEGQNVTLSCEQNLNHDAMYWYRQDPGQGLRLIYYSQIVNDFQKGDIAEGYSVSREKKESFPLTVTSAQKNPTAFYLCASSTGASYNEQFFGPGTRLTVL.

A word on this clone: The same CDR3 is also encoded by other DNA sequences in this sample. The chain couples TRBV4-1 to TRBJ2-3; D unresolved. The CDR3 extends over 13 amino acids. The V end lost 0 bases, the J end lost 4 bases, and 5 bases lay between the germline ends. CDR1 is MGHRA, CDR2 YSYEKL, per germline. The CDR3 is CASSQDRPDTQYF. In DNA form, the CDR3 reads TGCGCCAGCAGCCAAGATCGGCCAGATACGCAGTATTTT.

This clone was seen a handful of times. The V call is TRBV9, the J call TRBJ1-4, with D perhaps TRBD1 (6 bases). The CDR3 runs 14 residues. Trimming took 0 bases from V and 8 from J, leaving 11 bases between them. The V gene's germline CDR1 is SGDLS and CDR2 YYNGEE. CDR3 protein: CASSVAQGFEKLFF. In nucleotides, the CDR3 is TGTGCCAGCAGCGTAGCGCAGGGGTTCGAAAAACTGTTTTTT. Based on the CDR3 plus reference TRBV9 and TRBJ1-4, the full variable domain is DSGVTQTPKHLITATGQRVTLRCSPRSGDLSVYWYQQSLDQGLQFLIQYYNGEERAKGNILERFSAQQFPDLHSELNLSSLELGDSALYFCASSVAQGFEKLFFGSGTQLSVL.

J is TRBJ2-1 and V is TRBV4-1, with TRBD2 matching 9 bases. Germline-derived CDR1 and CDR2 are MGHRA and YSYEKL. V trimming: 3 bases; J trimming: 0 bases; junction bases outside the gene matches: 6. The CDR3 loop spans 17 amino acids. The CDR3 sequence: CASSHGRGGFSYNEQFF. The CDR3 DNA reads TGCGCCAGCAGCCACGGGCGGGGGGGTTTCTCCTACAATGAGCAGTTCTTC.

This clone was seen a handful of times. The chain is built from TRBV5-1 and TRBJ2-1; D is unresolved. The germline V gene encodes CDR1 SGHRS and CDR2 YFSETQ. The CDR3 runs 13 residues. The ends were cut back, 7 bases at V and 5 bases at J, with 13 bases in the middle. CDR3 residues: CASSGIRNNEQFF. As DNA, the CDR3 is TGCGCCAGCTCGGGTATTAGGAACAATGAGCAGTTCTTC.

This clone was detected only a few times. The V gene is TRBV29-1, the J gene TRBJ2-3; D might be TRBD2 (5 bases). Trimming removed 4 bases from V and 6 bases from J, with 11 bases in between. Germline V gene data show CDR1 as SQVTM and CDR2 as ANQGSEA. CDR3 length: 12 amino acids. Here the CDR3 reads CSVAMGADTQYF. CDR3 DNA sequence: TGCAGCGTTGCAATGGGAGCGGATACGCAGTATTTT.